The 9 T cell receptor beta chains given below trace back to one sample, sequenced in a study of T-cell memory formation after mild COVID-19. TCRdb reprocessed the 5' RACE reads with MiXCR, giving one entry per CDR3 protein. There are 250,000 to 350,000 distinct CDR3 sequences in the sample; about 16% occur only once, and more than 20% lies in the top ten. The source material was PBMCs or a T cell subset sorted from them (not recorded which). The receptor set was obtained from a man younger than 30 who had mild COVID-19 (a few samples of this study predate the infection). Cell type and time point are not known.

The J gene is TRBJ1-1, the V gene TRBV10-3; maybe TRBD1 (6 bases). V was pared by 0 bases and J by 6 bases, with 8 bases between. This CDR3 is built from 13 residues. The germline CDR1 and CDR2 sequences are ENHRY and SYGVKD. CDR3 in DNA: TGTGCCATCAGTGAGTCGACAGGCCCTGAAGCTTTCTTT. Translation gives CAISESTGPEAFF.

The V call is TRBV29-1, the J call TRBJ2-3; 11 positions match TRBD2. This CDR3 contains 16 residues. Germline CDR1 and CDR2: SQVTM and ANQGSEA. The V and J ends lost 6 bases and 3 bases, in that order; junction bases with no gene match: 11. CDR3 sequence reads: CSVNPRLAGRTDTQYF. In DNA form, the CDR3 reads TGCAGCGTCAACCCCCGACTAGCGGGGAGGACAGATACGCAGTATTTT.

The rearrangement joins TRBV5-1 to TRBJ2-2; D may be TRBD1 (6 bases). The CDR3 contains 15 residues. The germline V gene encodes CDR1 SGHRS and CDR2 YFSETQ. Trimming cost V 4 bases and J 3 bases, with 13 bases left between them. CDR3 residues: CASSVGTGYTGELFF. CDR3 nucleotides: TGCGCCAGCAGCGTAGGCACAGGGTACACCGGGGAGCTGTTTTTT.

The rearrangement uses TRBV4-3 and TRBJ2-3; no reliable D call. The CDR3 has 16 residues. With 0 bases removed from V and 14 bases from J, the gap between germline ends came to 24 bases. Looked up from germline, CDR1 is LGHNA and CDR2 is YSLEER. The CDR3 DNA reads TGCGCCAGCAGCCAAGACGGCTTAGGCTCGGCAGGTTCACGGTATTTT. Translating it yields CASSQDGLGSAGSRYF.

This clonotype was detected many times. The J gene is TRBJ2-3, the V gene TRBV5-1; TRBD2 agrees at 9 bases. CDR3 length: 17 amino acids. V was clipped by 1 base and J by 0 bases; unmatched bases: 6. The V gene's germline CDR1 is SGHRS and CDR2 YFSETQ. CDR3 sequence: CASSLNERGASTDTQYF. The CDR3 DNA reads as TGCGCCAGCAGCTTGAACGAGCGGGGGGCCAGCACAGATACGCAGTATTTT. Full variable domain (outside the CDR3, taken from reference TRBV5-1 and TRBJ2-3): KAGVTQTPRYLIKTRGQQVTLSCSPISGHRSVSWYQQTPGQGLQFLFEYFSETQRNKGNFPGRFSGRQFSNSRSEMNVSTLELGDSALYLCASSLNERGASTDTQYFGPGTRLTVL.

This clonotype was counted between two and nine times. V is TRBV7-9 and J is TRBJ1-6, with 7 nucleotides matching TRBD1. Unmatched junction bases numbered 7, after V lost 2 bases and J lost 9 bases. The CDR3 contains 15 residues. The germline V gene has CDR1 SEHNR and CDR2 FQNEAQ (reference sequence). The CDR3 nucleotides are TGTGCCAGCAGCTTACGACAGGGTAATACTTCACCCCTCCACTTT. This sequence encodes CASSLRQGNTSPLHF. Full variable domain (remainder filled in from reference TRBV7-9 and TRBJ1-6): DTGVSQNPRHKITKRGQNVTFRCDPISEHNRLYWYRQTLGQGPEFLTYFQNEAQLEKSRLLSDRFSAERPKGSFSTLEIQRTEQGDSAMYLCASSLRQGNTSPLHFGNGTRLTVT.

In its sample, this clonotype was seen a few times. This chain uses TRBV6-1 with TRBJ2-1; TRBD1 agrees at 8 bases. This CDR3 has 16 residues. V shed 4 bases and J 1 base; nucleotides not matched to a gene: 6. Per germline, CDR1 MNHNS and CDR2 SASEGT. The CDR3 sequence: CASSVETGESYNEQFF. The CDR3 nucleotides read TGTGCCAGCAGTGTTGAGACAGGGGAATCCTACAATGAGCAGTTCTTC.

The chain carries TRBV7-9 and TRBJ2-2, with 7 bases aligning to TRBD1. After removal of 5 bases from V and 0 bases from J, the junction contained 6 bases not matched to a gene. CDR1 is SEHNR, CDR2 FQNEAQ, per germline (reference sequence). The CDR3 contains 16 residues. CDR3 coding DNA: TGTGCCAGCAGCCCCTGGGACAGAACGAACACCGGGGAGCTGTTTTTT. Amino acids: CASSPWDRTNTGELFF.

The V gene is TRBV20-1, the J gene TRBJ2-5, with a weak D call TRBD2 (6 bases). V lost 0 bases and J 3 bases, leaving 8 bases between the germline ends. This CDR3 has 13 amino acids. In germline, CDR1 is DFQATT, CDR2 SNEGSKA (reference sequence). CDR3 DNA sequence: TGCAGTGCTAGAGATGGCGGGAAAGAGACCCAGTACTTC. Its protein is CSARDGGKETQYF.